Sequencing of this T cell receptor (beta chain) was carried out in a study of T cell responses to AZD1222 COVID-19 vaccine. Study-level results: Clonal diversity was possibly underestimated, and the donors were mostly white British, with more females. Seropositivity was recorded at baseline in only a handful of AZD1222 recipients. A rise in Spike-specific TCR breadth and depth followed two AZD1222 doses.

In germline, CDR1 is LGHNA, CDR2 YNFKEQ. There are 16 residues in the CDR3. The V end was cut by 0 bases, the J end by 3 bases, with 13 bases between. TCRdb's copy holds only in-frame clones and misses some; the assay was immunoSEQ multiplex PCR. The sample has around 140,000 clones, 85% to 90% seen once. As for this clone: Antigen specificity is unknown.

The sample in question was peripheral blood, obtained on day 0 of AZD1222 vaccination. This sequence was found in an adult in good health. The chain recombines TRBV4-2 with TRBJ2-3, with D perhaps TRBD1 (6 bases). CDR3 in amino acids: CASSQDQGLGTDTQYF. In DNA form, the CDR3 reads TGTGCCAGCAGCCAAGATCAGGGGCTTGGGACAGATACGCAGTATTTT.